This T cell receptor (beta chain) was captured in a study of blood T cell repertoires in COVID-19. Study information: PBMCs, B-cell-depleted T cells, or T cells were the source of the cDNA or gDNA that made up the material.

V lost 4 bases to trimming and J lost 8 bases, with 18 bases between them. Germline CDR1 reads SGHAT; CDR2 reads FQNNGV. The CDR3 is made up of 16 amino acids. Source study methods: Cell counts per sample came from amplifying reference gene primers. Sequencing used immunoSEQ multiplex PCR; TCRdb keeps in-frame clones, though not all of them. V and J calls plus clone size are reproduced from that table; the DNA served to infer D and trimming. The sample lists 220,000 or so clones, about 80% occurring once. This clone was detected once. The TCR comes from a middle-aged woman with acute COVID-19. The specimen sequenced was PBMCs or T cells enriched from blood (not recorded which). The J gene is TRBJ1-6, the V gene TRBV11-2; D is possibly TRBD1 (5 bases). CDR3 nucleotide sequence: TGTGCCAGCAGCTCCTGGGGCAACACGGCCCATTCACCCCTCCACTTT. This translates into CASSSWGNTAHSPLHF.